This TCR beta chain stems from a study of neurological immune-mediated disorders. This sample's time point: longitudinal time-point 3. This clonotype was detected ten times or more. Over 180 million TCR-beta sequences, together covering 15-18 subjects, were produced by every individual sequencing run that was carried out. TCRdb reprocessed the 5' RACE reads with MiXCR, giving one entry per CDR3 protein. Of more than 100,000 distinct CDR3 sequences in the sample, roughly 10% were seen once. With 3 bases removed from V and 3 bases from J, the gap between germline ends came to 15 bases. The germline CDR1 and CDR2 sequences are DFQATT and SNEGSKA (reference sequence). This CDR3 has 15 amino acids.

The J gene is TRBJ2-1, the V gene TRBV20-1; D assignment may be TRBD1 or TRBD2 (6 bases each). This receptor was obtained from a female donor with HTLV-1-associated myelopathy (HAM/TSP). The sequencing input was PBMCs. The CDR3 bases are TGCAGTGCTAGTTCCGGGGGCGCTTTCTACAATGAGCAGTTCTTC. Protein product: CSASSGGAFYNEQFF.